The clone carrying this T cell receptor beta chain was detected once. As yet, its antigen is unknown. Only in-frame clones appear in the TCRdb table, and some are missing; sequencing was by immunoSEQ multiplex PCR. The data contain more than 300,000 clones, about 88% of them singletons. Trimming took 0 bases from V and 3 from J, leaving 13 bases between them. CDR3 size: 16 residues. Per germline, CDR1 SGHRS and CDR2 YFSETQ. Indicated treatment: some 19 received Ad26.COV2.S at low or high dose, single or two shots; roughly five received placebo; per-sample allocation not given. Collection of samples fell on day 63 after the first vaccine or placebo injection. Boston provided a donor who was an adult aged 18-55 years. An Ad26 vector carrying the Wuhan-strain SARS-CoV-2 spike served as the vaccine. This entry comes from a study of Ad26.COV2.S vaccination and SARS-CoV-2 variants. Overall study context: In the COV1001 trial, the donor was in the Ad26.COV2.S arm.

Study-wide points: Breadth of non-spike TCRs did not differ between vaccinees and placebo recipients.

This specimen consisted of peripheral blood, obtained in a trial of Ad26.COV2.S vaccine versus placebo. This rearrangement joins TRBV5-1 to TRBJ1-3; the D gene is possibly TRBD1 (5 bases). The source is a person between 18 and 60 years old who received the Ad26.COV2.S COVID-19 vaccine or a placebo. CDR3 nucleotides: TGCGCCAGCAGCTTGGAAGGGGACGGCCGTGGAAACACCATATATTTT. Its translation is CASSLEGDGRGNTIYF.